The 18 T cell receptor beta chains reported below all come from one sample, sequenced in a study of cytomegalovirus exposure and HLA in healthy donors. The PCR had 60 Vbeta and 13 Jbeta primers. This table comes from immunoSEQ multiplex PCR, and its TCRdb copy is limited to in-frame clones, with some not included. The data hold about 120,000 clones, with more than 65% observed a single time. Sequences were obtained from PBMCs. The receptors were gathered from a man aged 35 to 55 in good health and CMV-seropositive.

The genes are TRBV4-3 and TRBJ2-3; TRBD2 agrees at 12 bases. Germline-derived CDR1 and CDR2 are LGHNA and YSLEER. J lost 4 bases, V lost 0 bases, and 5 bases had no gene match. The CDR3 loop spans 17 amino acids. CDR3 protein: CASSQDVGLAGSDTQYF. DNA of the CDR3: TGCGCCAGCAGCCAAGATGTAGGACTAGCGGGGTCAGATACGCAGTATTTT.

The sample holds a few counts of this clone. This chain links TRBV9 with TRBJ2-7; tentatively, D is TRBD2 (6 bases). Germline lookup yields CDR1 SGDLS and CDR2 YYNGEE. V was clipped by 0 bases and J by 3 bases, with 7 bases between them. CDR3 length equals 13 residues. The CDR3 DNA reads TGTGCCAGCAGCGTAGGGGGGGACTACGAGCAGTACTTC. Its protein product is CASSVGGDYEQYF.

CDR3 loop: CAISDPGQSNYGYTF. In DNA, the CDR3 is TGTGCCATCAGTGACCCAGGCCAATCTAACTATGGCTACACCTTC. The genes are TRBV10-3 and TRBJ1-2, with D unclear. Germline CDR1 ENHRY, CDR2 SYGVKD. Between the trimmed V and J ends, which lost 3 bases and 0 bases, there was a span of 11 bases. This CDR3 spans 15 amino acids.

V is TRBV4-3 and J is TRBJ2-1; the match to TRBD1 covers 11 bases. V lost 2 bases to trimming and J lost 7 bases; unmatched junction nucleotides: 4. The CDR3 consists of 15 residues. CDR1 is LGHNA and CDR2 is YSLEER in the germline V gene. CDR3 bases: TGCGCCAGCAGCCAAACCGGGACAGGGGGAAATGAGCAGTTCTTC. Translating gives CASSQTGTGGNEQFF.

The J gene is TRBJ2-7, the V gene TRBV5-1, with TRBD2 matching 15 bases. The junction had 0 bases not matched to a gene; V was cut back by 4 bases and J by 1 base. This CDR3 is built from 15 residues. CDR1 is SGHRS, CDR2 YFSETQ, per germline. DNA for the CDR3: TGCGCCAGCAGCGGACTAGCGGGGGGGTCCTACGAGCAGTACTTC. Its protein product is CASSGLAGGSYEQYF. Variable domain in full (rest from reference TRBV5-1 and TRBJ2-7): KAGVTQTPRYLIKTRGQQVTLSCSPISGHRSVSWYQQTPGQGLQFLFEYFSETQRNKGNFPGRFSGRQFSNSRSEMNVSTLELGDSALYLCASSGLAGGSYEQYFGPGTRLTVT.

The rearrangement links TRBV2 to TRBJ1-1; 7 bases match TRBD1. The CDR3 spans 14 residues. V shed 6 bases and J 1 base; nucleotides not matched to a gene: 5. Germline V gives CDR1 SNHLY, CDR2 FYNNEI. The CDR3 region is CASRRDSGNTEAFF. In nucleotides, the CDR3 is TGTGCCAGCAGGCGGGACAGTGGGAACACTGAAGCTTTCTTT.

This chain uses TRBV2 with TRBJ2-3, with TRBD2 matching over 12 bases. This CDR3 comprises 16 residues. V gave up 6 bases and J gave up 5 bases; unmatched junction bases: 9. Germline CDR1 reads SNHLY; CDR2 reads FYNNEI. The CDR3 is CASRPGLAGTRDTQYF. The DNA of the CDR3 is TGTGCCAGCAGACCCGGACTAGCGGGGACAAGAGATACGCAGTATTTT.

CDR3 sequence: CASDVQGVLNQPQHF. The CDR3 nucleotides read TGTGCCAGCGACGTACAGGGGGTTCTCAATCAGCCCCAGCATTTT. This rearrangement joins TRBV2 to TRBJ1-5, with 8 positions matching TRBD1. In germline, CDR1 is SNHLY, CDR2 FYNNEI. Trimming took 8 bases from V and 3 from J; bases not matched to a gene: 9. The CDR3 has 15 amino acids.

The genes are TRBV6-4 and TRBJ1-1; 9 bases match TRBD1. V lost 7 bases, J lost 4 bases, and 7 bases stayed unmatched. Germline V gene sequence: CDR1 MRHNA, CDR2 SNTAGT. The CDR3 has 14 amino acids. For the CDR3, the DNA is TGTGCCAGCAAGGGTCTGGGACAGGGCACTGAAGCTTTCTTT. Translation gives CASKGLGQGTEAFF.

The gene calls are TRBV4-3 and TRBJ2-7; D might be TRBD2 (6 bases). The CDR3 runs 15 residues. CDR1 is LGHNA, CDR2 YSLEER, per germline. Between the trimmed V and J ends, which lost 3 bases and 3 bases, there was a span of 15 bases. CDR3 sequence: CASSQELRDFYEQYF. As DNA, the CDR3 is TGCGCCAGCAGCCAGGAACTTCGGGACTTCTACGAGCAGTACTTC.

A few counts support this clone. The rearrangement joins TRBV15 to TRBJ2-3; 14 bases are shared with TRBD2. CDR3 size: 15 residues. From germline, CDR1 is LNHNV and CDR2 YYDKDF (reference sequence). The V segment lost 3 bases and the J segment 4 bases; nucleotides outside the gene matches: 0. DNA of the CDR3: TGTGCCACCAGCAGGACTAGCGGGGGGGCAGATACGCAGTATTTT. Residues: CATSRTSGGADTQYF.

The chain joins TRBV7-8 to TRBJ2-7; D perhaps matches TRBD1 (5 bases). CDR1 and CDR2 from the germline V gene are SGHVS and FQNEAQ. Trimming took 5 bases from V and 4 from J, leaving 24 bases between them. The CDR3 loop spans 17 amino acids. CDR3 nucleotides: TGTGCCAGCAGCGTAACCGGGCGGCGTAAGGGGTATTACGAGCAGTACTTC. It encodes CASSVTGRRKGYYEQYF.

The chain links TRBV18 to TRBJ2-3; a weak D match, TRBD2 (7 bases). The V and J ends lost 2 bases and 4 bases respectively, with 10 bases between them. This CDR3 has 14 amino acids. Per the germline V gene, CDR1 is KGHSH and CDR2 is LQKENI. As DNA, the CDR3 is TGTGCCAGCTCACCAACGGGGGGCTCAGATACGCAGTATTTT. Its protein is CASSPTGGSDTQYF.

For this clone: One end of the junction is discordant with germline, which a read error may explain. The chain uses TRBV2 and TRBJ2-6; tentatively, D is TRBD1 (5 bases). This CDR3 is 18 amino acids long. Germline loops: CDR1 SNHLY, CDR2 FYNNEI. The CDR3 coding sequence is TGTGCCAGCAGTGAAGGTCGTTGGTATGGTTCTGGGGCCAACGGCCTGACTTTC. Translation: CASSEGRWYGSGANGLTF.

The J gene is TRBJ2-7, the V gene TRBV18; no clear D. V dropped 1 base and J dropped 2 bases, with 15 bases sitting between them. The CDR3 length is 16 residues. Germline V gives CDR1 KGHSH, CDR2 LQKENI. The CDR3 DNA reads TGTGCCAGCTCACCACGCGAACCCAGGTTCACCTACGAGCAGTACTTC. This gives the protein CASSPREPRFTYEQYF.

DNA for the CDR3: TGTGCCAGCAGCCCCGGCGGCAGCTCCTACGAGCAGTACTTC. It specifies CASSPGGSSYEQYF. The chain combines TRBV7-2 with TRBJ2-7; no reliable D call. This CDR3 region has 14 residues. Trimming took off 5 bases at V and 0 bases at J, with 11 bases between the two ends. CDR1 SGHTA and CDR2 FQGNSA come from the germline V gene.

The V call is TRBV7-2, the J call TRBJ1-1; D unresolved. V lost 3 bases and J 3 bases, leaving 5 bases between the germline ends. The CDR3 consists of 12 residues. The germline V gene encodes CDR1 SGHTA and CDR2 FQGNSA. The CDR3 sequence is CASSLEYTEAFF. The CDR3 DNA follows: TGTGCCAGCAGCTTGGAGTACACTGAAGCTTTCTTT.

The rearrangement joins TRBV7-9 to TRBJ2-5; D remains ambiguous. The ends were cut back, 5 bases at V and 0 bases at J, with 10 bases in the middle. This CDR3 contains 14 residues. Germline CDR1 reads SEHNR; CDR2 reads FQNEAQ (reference sequence). In nucleotides, the CDR3 is TGTGCCAGCAGCCCAGACTTGTACCAAGAGACCCAGTACTTC. The encoded protein is CASSPDLYQETQYF.